These 30 T cell receptor beta chains share one sample of origin, sequenced in a study of response to subunit inactivated influenza vaccine. TCRdb fed the RT-PCR reads into MiXCR, producing one record per CDR3 protein. The data hold some 520,000 distinct CDR3 sequences, with 15% to 20% observed a single time. The sample here was CD4+ T cells sorted from PBMCs, taken about 23 months after vaccination. The receptors here all came from a man between 50 and 75 years old who received an inactivated influenza vaccine.

This clonotype was detected only a few times. This chain joins TRBV10-3 and TRBJ1-3; D uncertain. The CDR3 length is 18 residues. Germline V lookup: CDR1 ENHRY, CDR2 SYGVKD. Trimming shortened V by 1 base and J by 0 bases, and 16 bases separated the two germline ends. This chain's CDR3 is CAISEYGVRSLSGNTIYF. Written as DNA, the CDR3 is TGTGCCATCAGTGAGTACGGAGTACGATCCCTCTCTGGAAACACCATATATTTT.

The chain employs TRBV6-6 and TRBJ2-5, with TRBD2 as a possible D gene (5 bases). Germline V gives CDR1 MNHNY, CDR2 SVGAGI (reference sequence). Trimming took off 5 bases at V and 8 bases at J, with 12 bases between the two ends. This CDR3 has 12 residues. CDR3 residues: CASSPTSSTQYF. CDR3 nucleotide sequence: TGTGCCAGCAGTCCTACTAGTAGCACCCAGTACTTC.

This chain connects TRBV10-3 to TRBJ2-3, with 9 nucleotides matching TRBD2. The J segment lost 3 bases and the V segment lost 10 bases, leaving 11 bases of the junction unmatched. Germline V gives CDR1 ENHRY, CDR2 SYGVKD. The CDR3 length is 15 residues. Here the CDR3 DNA reads TGTGCCACAACGAGCGGGGGGATAGGGACAGATACGCAGTATTTT. Translation gives CATTSGGIGTDTQYF.

There are a few counts of this clonotype. The DNA of the CDR3 is TGTGCCAGCGAGCCAAACGGGGGGCATATCCCCGAGCAGTACTTC. This gives the protein CASEPNGGHIPEQYF. J is TRBJ2-7 and V is TRBV6-1; a possible D gene is TRBD2 (7 bases). In germline, CDR1 is MNHNS, CDR2 SASEGT. This CDR3 is built from 15 residues. V was cut by 8 bases and J by 6 bases, with 23 bases left in between.

The chain joins TRBV7-8 to TRBJ2-5; D assignment may be TRBD1 or TRBD2 (7 bases each). The germline gives CDR1 SGHVS, CDR2 FQNEAQ. This CDR3 spans 16 amino acids. V lost 5 bases, J lost 2 bases, and 18 bases lay in between. In DNA, the CDR3 is TGTGCCAGCAGCACAACGACAGGGAGGGGGCAAGAGACCCAGTACTTC. Amino acid sequence: CASSTTTGRGQETQYF. Combining the CDR3 with reference TRBV7-8 and TRBJ2-5 gives the whole variable domain GAGVSQSPRYKVAKRGQDVALRCDPISGHVSLFWYQQALGQGPEFLTYFQNEAQLDKSGLPSDRFFAERPEGSVSTLKIQRTQQEDSAVYLCASSTTTGRGQETQYFGPGTRLLVL.

This clonotype was observed many times. CDR3 DNA sequence: TGTGCCAGCAGCTCCGGGACAGGGATCACCCAGTACTTC. Its translation: CASSSGTGITQYF. The chain is built from TRBV12-3 or TRBV12-4 and TRBJ2-5, with 9 bases fitting TRBD1. V shed 6 bases, J shed 8 bases, and the junction held 7 bases outside the gene matches. This CDR3 is built from 13 residues.

This clonotype was seen only a few times. V usage is TRBV5-1 and J usage is TRBJ2-7; TRBD1 aligns across 7 bases. With 4 bases clipped from V and 2 bases from J, the junction kept 6 bases outside the gene matches. Germline values: CDR1 SGHRS, CDR2 YFSETQ. The CDR3 has 14 residues. CDR3 region: CASSPDRMPYEQYF. DNA for the CDR3: TGCGCCAGCAGCCCGGACAGGATGCCCTACGAGCAGTACTTC.

This clonotype was observed a few times. The DNA for the CDR3 is TGTGCCAGCAGCCCTAGCGGGGGGGCCAACGAGCAGTACTTC. Translated: CASSPSGGANEQYF. The chain couples TRBV7-6 to TRBJ2-7, with TRBD2 matching 12 bases. Germline values: CDR1 SGHVS, CDR2 FNYEAQ. This CDR3 has 14 amino acids. V shed 5 bases, J shed 5 bases, and the junction held 4 bases outside the gene matches.

The table lists this clonotype with a few counts. The chain carries TRBV10-3 and TRBJ1-1; 8 nucleotides align to TRBD1. V trimming: 6 bases; J trimming: 7 bases; junction bases outside the gene matches: 1. This CDR3 region has 11 residues. Germline V gene sequence: CDR1 ENHRY, CDR2 SYGVKD. This CDR3 reads CAIRTGDEAFF. The CDR3 nucleotides are TGTGCCATCAGGACAGGGGATGAAGCTTTCTTT.

CDR3 sequence reads: CASSPRTGAGGYTF. In DNA, the CDR3 is TGTGCCAGCAGCCCCCGGACAGGGGCTGGTGGCTACACCTTC. The gene calls are TRBV11-2 and TRBJ1-2; the match to TRBD1 covers 9 bases. V lost 5 bases to trimming and J lost 7 bases; unmatched junction nucleotides: 8. CDR1 and CDR2 from the germline V gene are SGHAT and FQNNGV. CDR3 length equals 14 residues. The complete variable domain, with remaining parts taken from reference TRBV11-2 and TRBJ1-2, reads EAGVAQSPRYKIIEKRQSVAFWCNPISGHATLYWYQQILGQGPKLLIQFQNNGVVDDSQLPKDRFSAERLKGVDSTLKIQPAKLEDSAVYLCASSPRTGAGGYTFGSGTRLTVV.

The gene calls are TRBV10-3 and TRBJ2-3; 8 nucleotides line up with TRBD2. V was clipped by 5 bases and J by 3 bases; unmatched bases: 10. This CDR3 spans 16 amino acids. Germline V CDR1 and CDR2: ENHRY, SYGVKD. The CDR3 spells CAISISSGRKTDTQYF. The CDR3 region has the DNA TGTGCCATCAGTATTTCCAGCGGGAGAAAGACAGATACGCAGTATTTT.

V is TRBV20-1 and J is TRBJ2-7, with unresolved D. The CDR3 length is 14 residues. V was clipped by 2 bases and J by 2 bases, with 13 bases between them. Per the germline V gene, CDR1 is DFQATT and CDR2 is SNEGSKA (reference sequence). The CDR3 here is CSARKGPEAYEQYF. In nucleotides, the CDR3 is TGCAGTGCTAGAAAGGGCCCAGAGGCCTACGAGCAGTACTTC.

The table lists this clonotype with a few counts. The rearrangement uses TRBV5-1 and TRBJ2-7, with D maybe TRBD2 (5 bases). V shed 0 bases and J shed 4 bases, with 14 bases lying between them. CDR3 length: 15 amino acids. Germline V gene data show CDR1 as SGHRS and CDR2 as YFSETQ. CDR3: CASSLEQRTGYEQYF. CDR3 nucleotide sequence: TGCGCCAGCAGCTTGGAACAGCGAACGGGATACGAGCAGTACTTC.

The V gene is TRBV28, the J gene TRBJ2-5; 7 bases line up with TRBD2. Germline CDR1 MDHEN, CDR2 SYDVKM. V lost 1 base to trimming and J lost 2 bases; unmatched junction nucleotides: 13. The CDR3 is made up of 18 amino acids. The CDR3, as DNA: TGTGCCAGCAGTTTATTCAGACTAGCTAGCGAGGTACAAGAGACCCAGTACTTC. It translates to CASSLFRLASEVQETQYF. Full variable domain (outside the CDR3, taken from reference TRBV28 and TRBJ2-5): DVKVTQSSRYLVKRTGEKVFLECVQDMDHENMFWYRQDPGLGLRLIYFSYDVKMKEKGDIPEGYSVSREKKERFSLILESASTNQTSMYLCASSLFRLASEVQETQYFGPGTRLLVL.

The sample holds many counts of this clonotype. This chain joins TRBV7-2 and TRBJ2-1; D might be TRBD2 (5 bases). V dropped 1 base and J dropped 8 bases, with 12 bases sitting between them. The CDR3 spans 14 residues. Germline V lookup: CDR1 SGHTA, CDR2 FQGNSA. The CDR3 loop is CASSLDIGVDEQFF. In DNA, the CDR3 is TGTGCCAGCAGCTTAGATATCGGGGTTGATGAGCAGTTCTTC.

The rearrangement links TRBV20-1 to TRBJ2-1; weak D call: TRBD1 (6 bases). The germline V gene has CDR1 DFQATT and CDR2 SNEGSKA (reference sequence). This CDR3 contains 15 residues. Trimming removed 1 base from V and 5 bases from J, with 15 bases in between. In DNA form, the CDR3 reads TGCAGTGCTAGAGGCCACAGGGTGCGGCACAATGAGCAGTTCTTC. The encoded protein is CSARGHRVRHNEQFF.

V and J are TRBV3-1 and TRBJ1-4; a possible D gene is TRBD1 (5 bases). There are 14 residues in the CDR3. V was trimmed by 2 bases and J by 7 bases, leaving 11 bases between them. In germline, CDR1 is LGHDT, CDR2 YNNKEL (reference sequence). The DNA for the CDR3 is TGTGCCAGCAGCCAAAGGGGTGATGGTGAAAAACTGTTTTTT. Translating it yields CASSQRGDGEKLFF.

The chain carries TRBV5-1 and TRBJ2-3; no clear D gene. The CDR3 totals 13 residues. Germline V CDR1 and CDR2: SGHRS, YFSETQ. The germline V and J ends were trimmed by 1 base and 4 bases, with 7 bases remaining between them. CDR3 region: CASSLSNADTQYF. CDR3 coding DNA: TGCGCCAGCAGCTTGTCCAACGCAGATACGCAGTATTTT. The whole variable domain, filled in from reference TRBV5-1 and TRBJ2-3, reads KAGVTQTPRYLIKTRGQQVTLSCSPISGHRSVSWYQQTPGQGLQFLFEYFSETQRNKGNFPGRFSGRQFSNSRSEMNVSTLELGDSALYLCASSLSNADTQYFGPGTRLTVL.

The chain combines TRBV29-1 with TRBJ2-3; possible D gene TRBD1, 7 bases. The CDR3 spans 13 residues. V was shortened by 6 bases and J by 4 bases, with 14 bases between the two germline ends. Germline values: CDR1 SQVTM, CDR2 ANQGSEA. CDR3 sequence reads: CSVRQGGADTQYF. CDR3 nucleotides: TGCAGCGTGCGACAGGGAGGAGCAGATACGCAGTATTTT.

The rearrangement uses TRBV9 and TRBJ2-5; D unclear. V lost 0 bases to trimming and J lost 1 base, with 10 bases between them. Germline V gives CDR1 SGDLS, CDR2 YYNGEE. The CDR3 loop spans 15 amino acids. The CDR3 DNA follows: TGTGCCAGCAGCGTAGGTCCCAGCATCCAAGAGACCCAGTACTTC. As protein: CASSVGPSIQETQYF. Based on the CDR3 plus reference TRBV9 and TRBJ2-5, the full variable domain is DSGVTQTPKHLITATGQRVTLRCSPRSGDLSVYWYQQSLDQGLQFLIQYYNGEERAKGNILERFSAQQFPDLHSELNLSSLELGDSALYFCASSVGPSIQETQYFGPGTRLLVL.

Points on this clonotype: An end of the junction differs from the germline gene, which may be a read error. The chain has TRBV5-1 and TRBJ2-1; D ambiguous. The CDR3 is 13 residues long. CDR1 is SGHRS and CDR2 is YFSETQ in the germline V gene. As DNA, the CDR3 is TGCCCCAGCAGCTTTAACAGCGTCAATGAGCAGTTCTTC. Its protein is CPSSFNSVNEQFF.

This clonotype showed up just a few times. The chain links TRBV7-8 to TRBJ2-5; D unclear. V lost 5 bases, J lost 7 bases, and 8 bases lay in between. The germline CDR1 and CDR2 sequences are SGHVS and FQNEAQ. The CDR3 sequence is 11 residues long. The CDR3: CASSPSLTQYF. The CDR3 bases are TGTGCCAGCAGCCCTTCGTTGACCCAGTACTTC. The full variable domain, its missing parts supplied by reference TRBV7-8 and TRBJ2-5, is GAGVSQSPRYKVAKRGQDVALRCDPISGHVSLFWYQQALGQGPEFLTYFQNEAQLDKSGLPSDRFFAERPEGSVSTLKIQRTQQEDSAVYLCASSPSLTQYFGPGTRLLVL.

The sample holds a few counts of this clonotype. V is TRBV7-9 and J is TRBJ2-7; 11 nucleotides align to TRBD2. V lost 5 bases and J lost 3; bases outside the gene matches: 9. The length of the CDR3 is 16 residues. Germline V gene sequence: CDR1 SEHNR, CDR2 FQNEAQ (reference sequence). CDR3: CASSDNSGRAYYEQYF. Written as DNA, the CDR3 is TGTGCCAGCAGCGATAATAGCGGGAGGGCTTACTACGAGCAGTACTTC.

This clonotype was seen ten or more times. CDR3 in amino acids: CASSLWGNEKLFF. The CDR3 bases are TGTGCCAGCAGCTTATGGGGTAATGAAAAACTGTTTTTT. This chain uses TRBV7-2 with TRBJ1-4, with D uncertain. The CDR3 is made up of 13 amino acids. V was shortened by 2 bases and J by 4 bases, with 5 bases between the two germline ends. Germline loops: CDR1 SGHTA, CDR2 FQGNSA.

This clonotype was counted between two and nine times. The chain couples TRBV12-3 or TRBV12-4 to TRBJ2-2; either TRBD1 or TRBD2 may supply D (5 bases each). The CDR3 has 15 residues. V lost 7 bases and J lost 1, with 13 bases in between. CDR3 sequence (DNA): TGTGCCAGCAAGACAGCGGTTATGAACACCGGGGAGCTGTTTTTT. Its translation: CASKTAVMNTGELFF.

The rearrangement uses TRBV24-1 and TRBJ2-1; TRBD2 matches at 10 bases. The CDR3 sequence is 17 residues long. V was clipped by 3 bases and J by 9 bases; unmatched bases: 13. The germline V gene has CDR1 KGHDR and CDR2 SFDVKD. DNA for the CDR3: TGTGCCACCAGTGATGCGAGACTAGCGGGTATACCGGGTGAGCAGTTCTTC. Translation: CATSDARLAGIPGEQFF.

This clonotype came up many times. The genes are TRBV6-6 and TRBJ1-2; 9 bases agree with TRBD1. Germline CDR1 and CDR2: MNHNY and SVGAGI (reference sequence). The J segment lost 4 bases and the V segment lost 6 bases, leaving 6 bases of the junction unmatched. The CDR3 is made up of 14 amino acids. The CDR3 sequence is CASSTTGGIYGYTF. The CDR3 region has the DNA TGTGCCAGCAGCACGACAGGGGGGATCTATGGCTACACCTTC.

Many counts were recorded for this clonotype. The rearrangement links TRBV18 to TRBJ2-1, with 9 nucleotides matching TRBD1. This CDR3 comprises 16 residues. The trim removed 4 bases at V and 4 bases at J, leaving 8 bases unmatched. Germline V lookup: CDR1 KGHSH, CDR2 LQKENI. CDR3: CASSRLQGAGYNEQFF. CDR3 coding DNA: TGTGCCAGCTCACGTCTACAGGGGGCTGGGTACAATGAGCAGTTCTTC.

The gene calls are TRBV10-2 and TRBJ2-1; D uncertain. Germline V gene sequence: CDR1 WSHSY, CDR2 SAAADI. With 6 bases removed from V and 7 bases from J, the gap between germline ends came to 7 bases. This CDR3 contains 11 residues. CDR3 nucleotide sequence: TGCGCCAGCAGCTCCATGAATGAGCAGTTCTTC. It translates to CASSSMNEQFF.

V usage is TRBV7-2 and J usage is TRBJ2-4, with 10 bases fitting TRBD2. The CDR3 length is 16 residues. In germline, CDR1 is SGHTA, CDR2 FQGNSA. V was pared by 0 bases and J by 6 bases, with 5 bases of the junction left unmatched. The CDR3 DNA is TGTGCCAGCAGCTTAGCCGACGTAGCGGGGGGAAACATTCAGTACTTC. This translates into CASSLADVAGGNIQYF.